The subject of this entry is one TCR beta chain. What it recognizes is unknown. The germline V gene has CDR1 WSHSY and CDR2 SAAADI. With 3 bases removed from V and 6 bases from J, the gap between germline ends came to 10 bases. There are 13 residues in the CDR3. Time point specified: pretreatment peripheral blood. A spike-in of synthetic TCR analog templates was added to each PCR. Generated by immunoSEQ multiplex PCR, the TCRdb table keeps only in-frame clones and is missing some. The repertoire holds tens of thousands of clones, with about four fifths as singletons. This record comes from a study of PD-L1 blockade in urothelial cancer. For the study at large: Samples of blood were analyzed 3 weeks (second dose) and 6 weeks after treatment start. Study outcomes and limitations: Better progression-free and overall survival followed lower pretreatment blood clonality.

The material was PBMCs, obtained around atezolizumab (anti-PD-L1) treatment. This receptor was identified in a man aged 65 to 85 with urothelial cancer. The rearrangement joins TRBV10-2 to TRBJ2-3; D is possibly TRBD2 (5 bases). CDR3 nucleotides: TGCGCCAGCAGTGATCAGCGGACCGATACGCAGTATTTT. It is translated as CASSDQRTDTQYF.